This TCR beta chain was captured in a study of OX40 agonist ivuxolimab in advanced cancers. Study information: The dose-escalation cohort had hepatocellular carcinoma, melanoma, renal cell or head and neck cancer. Mean age around 64 years, range about 20 to 90; approximately 80% male. Study-wide results and caveats: Which antigen the expanded peripheral T cells recognized is unknown. On average, CD8+ T cells showed a greater number of expanded clones than CD4+.

The V end lost 5 bases, the J end lost 5 bases, and 13 bases lay between the germline ends. The length of the CDR3 is 14 residues. The germline V gene encodes CDR1 SGHTA and CDR2 FQGNSA. Measured with immunoSEQ multiplex PCR; TCRdb has only the in-frame clones, and not every one. Of under 80,000 clones in the sample, roughly 90% were seen once. As concerns this clone: What it binds is unknown.

This specimen consisted of CD4+ or CD8+ T cells sorted from blood, obtained in a trial of the OX40 agonist ivuxolimab. The receptor's source is an adult with an advanced solid tumor such as melanoma, head and neck, liver or kidney cancer. The chain joins TRBV7-2 to TRBJ2-1; D might be TRBD2 (5 bases). The CDR3 spells CASSKWTGDNEQFF. The CDR3 nucleotides are TGTGCCAGCAGCAAATGGACTGGCGACAATGAGCAGTTCTTC.